Below are 13 T cell receptor beta chains sequenced from a single sample in a study of T cell responses to AZD1222 COVID-19 vaccine. The repertoire was sequenced with immunoSEQ multiplex PCR; TCRdb's copy has only in-frame clones and lacks some. The repertoire has 100,000 to 150,000 clones, around 84% of them found once; the top ten carry about 16%. Specimen: peripheral blood, collected 28 days after the second AZD1222 dose. These receptors originate from an adult who received the AZD1222 COVID-19 vaccine.

This chain connects TRBV5-1 to TRBJ2-2; D uncertain. The V gene lost 0 bases and the J gene lost 5 bases, with 5 bases spanning the gap. The CDR3 spans 13 residues. Germline CDR1 reads SGHRS; CDR2 reads YFSETQ. The CDR3 here is CASSLGGTGELFF. CDR3 bases: TGCGCCAGCAGCTTGGGGGGAACCGGGGAGCTGTTTTTT.

The chain carries TRBV6-5 and TRBJ1-2; a weak D match, TRBD1 (6 bases). Trimming took off 8 bases at V and 4 bases at J, with 11 bases between the two ends. The germline V gene has CDR1 MNHEY and CDR2 SVGAGI. This CDR3 has 12 amino acids. This CDR3 reads CASLDRVYGYTF. Written as DNA, the CDR3 is TGTGCCAGCCTGGACAGAGTCTATGGCTACACCTTC.

The gene calls are TRBV7-7 and TRBJ2-2; 13 positions match TRBD2. There are 18 residues in the CDR3. Germline V gives CDR1 SSHAT, CDR2 FNYEAQ (reference sequence). Trimming cost V 4 bases and J 0 bases; bases outside gene matches: 5. Here the CDR3 reads CASSSGLAGTSNTGELFF. The CDR3 DNA is TGTGCCAGCAGCTCGGGACTAGCGGGGACTTCGAACACCGGGGAGCTGTTTTTT.

The CDR3 protein is CAWSPQGAGGEKLFF. The DNA for the CDR3 is TGTGCCTGGAGTCCCCAGGGGGCGGGTGGTGAAAAACTGTTTTTT. The chain has TRBV30 and TRBJ1-4, with 8 bases matching TRBD1. The CDR3 runs to 15 residues. Per the germline V gene, CDR1 is GTSNPN and CDR2 is SVGIG (reference sequence). V dropped 2 bases and J dropped 7; count of bases not matched to a gene: 9.

The V call is TRBV5-6, the J call TRBJ1-1, with TRBD1 matching 7 bases. With 0 bases clipped from V and 2 bases from J, the junction kept 4 bases outside the gene matches. Per germline, CDR1 SGHDT and CDR2 YYEEEE. The CDR3 covers 15 residues. This chain's CDR3 is CASSLAGGPNTEAFF. In DNA form, the CDR3 reads TGTGCCAGCAGCTTGGCAGGGGGTCCCAACACTGAAGCTTTCTTT.

The chain recombines TRBV4-1 with TRBJ2-3; D may be TRBD2 (6 bases). The ends were cut back, 3 bases at V and 2 bases at J, with 24 bases in the middle. Germline V lookup: CDR1 MGHRA, CDR2 YSYEKL. The CDR3 has 19 amino acids. CDR3 protein: CASSHRSEGHEANTDTQYF. In DNA, the CDR3 is TGCGCCAGCAGCCACCGATCGGAGGGGCACGAAGCAAACACAGATACGCAGTATTTT.

The chain has TRBV7-6 and TRBJ2-3; 7 nucleotides agree with TRBD1. Germline CDR1 and CDR2: SGHVS and FNYEAQ. V lost 4 bases to trimming and J lost 0 bases; unmatched junction nucleotides: 10. The CDR3 has 17 amino acids. CDR3 protein: CASSSFTGTASTDTQYF. In DNA form, the CDR3 reads TGTGCCAGCAGCTCCTTTACCGGGACAGCTAGCACAGATACGCAGTATTTT.

CDR3 DNA sequence: TGTGCCAGTAGCAAGGACAGGATTAGCAATCAGCCCCAGCATTTT. This gives the protein CASSKDRISNQPQHF. The V and J genes are TRBV19 and TRBJ1-5; 7 bases agree with TRBD1. Trimming at V came to 6 bases and at J to 0 bases, leaving 5 bases not matched to a gene. This CDR3 is 15 amino acids long. Germline-derived CDR1 and CDR2 are LNHDA and SQIVND (reference sequence). The full variable domain, its missing parts supplied by reference TRBV19 and TRBJ1-5, is DGGITQSPKYLFRKEGQNVTLSCEQNLNHDAMYWYRQDPGQGLRLIYYSQIVNDFQKGDIAEGYSVSREKKESFPLTVTSAQKNPTAFYLCASSKDRISNQPQHFGDGTRLSIL.

The CDR3 loop reads CASSYVAFLGHEQYF. CDR3 DNA sequence: TGTGCCAGCAGTTACGTTGCGTTTTTGGGCCACGAGCAGTACTTC. The chain carries TRBV6-6 and TRBJ2-7; D gene uncertain. The CDR3 totals 15 residues. Per the germline V gene, CDR1 is MNHNY and CDR2 is SVGAGI (reference sequence). V shed 2 bases and J shed 5 bases, with 16 bases lying between them.

This rearrangement joins TRBV29-1 to TRBJ1-1; TRBD1 agrees at 7 bases. Trimming cost V 4 bases and J 0 bases; bases outside gene matches: 2. CDR1 SQVTM and CDR2 ANQGSEA come from the germline V gene. The CDR3 runs 13 residues. The CDR3 DNA reads TGCAGCGTTGGGGACAGCATGAACACTGAAGCTTTCTTT. It codes for CSVGDSMNTEAFF.

The chain couples TRBV6-1 to TRBJ1-6; the D gene is possibly TRBD1 (6 bases). V lost 4 bases, J lost 0 bases, and 13 bases lay in between. CDR3 length: 17 residues. From germline, CDR1 is MNHNS and CDR2 SASEGT. The CDR3 spells CASSVTGRGSYNSPLHF. As DNA, the CDR3 is TGTGCCAGCAGTGTAACAGGGAGGGGCTCCTATAATTCACCCCTCCACTTT.

The chain combines TRBV14 with TRBJ2-7, with 7 bases that match TRBD1. The CDR3 runs 14 residues. The V gene's germline CDR1 is SGHDN and CDR2 FVKESK. The trim removed 6 bases at V and 2 bases at J, leaving 7 bases unmatched. The CDR3 protein is CASSITGAPYEQYF. DNA of the CDR3: TGTGCCAGCAGTATCACAGGGGCCCCCTACGAGCAGTACTTC.

The chain has TRBV7-6 and TRBJ2-1; the D gene is possibly TRBD1 (7 bases). Germline V CDR1 and CDR2: SGHVS, FNYEAQ. V was clipped by 5 bases and J by 2 bases, with 19 bases between them. The CDR3 is 17 amino acids. The CDR3 DNA follows: TGTGCCAGCAGCCAGGAGGGGGCCTCAGGGGCCTACAATGAGCAGTTCTTC. Its protein is CASSQEGASGAYNEQFF.